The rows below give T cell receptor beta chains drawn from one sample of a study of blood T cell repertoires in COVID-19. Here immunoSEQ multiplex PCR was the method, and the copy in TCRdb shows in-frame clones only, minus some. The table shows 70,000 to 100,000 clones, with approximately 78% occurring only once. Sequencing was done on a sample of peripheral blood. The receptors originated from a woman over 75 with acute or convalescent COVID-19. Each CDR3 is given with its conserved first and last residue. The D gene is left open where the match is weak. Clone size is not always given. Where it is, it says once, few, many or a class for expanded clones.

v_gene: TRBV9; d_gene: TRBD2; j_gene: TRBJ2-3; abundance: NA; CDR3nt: TGTGCCAGCAGCGCCCTCGGTAGCGGGGGAGTTACGCAGTATTTT; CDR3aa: CASSALGSGGVTQYF
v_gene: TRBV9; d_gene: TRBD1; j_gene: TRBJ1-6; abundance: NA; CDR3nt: TGTGCCAGCAGCGTAGCACAGACAGGGTTGGATTCACCCCTCCACTTT; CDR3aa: CASSVAQTGLDSPLHF
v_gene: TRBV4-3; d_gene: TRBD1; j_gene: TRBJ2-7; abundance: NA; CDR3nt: TGCGCCAGCAGCCAGGGAGGACAGGGCGGGTACGAGCAGTACTTC; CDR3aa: CASSQGGQGGYEQYF
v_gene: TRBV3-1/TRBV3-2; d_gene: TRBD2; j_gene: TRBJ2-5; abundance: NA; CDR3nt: TGTGCCAGCAGCCAATTCGTAGCGGGGCGTCGAGAGACCCAGTACTTC; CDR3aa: CASSQFVAGRRETQYF
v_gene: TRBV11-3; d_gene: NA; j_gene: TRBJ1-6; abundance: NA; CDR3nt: TGTGCCAGCAGCTTGAAACGGGGGAATTCACCCCTCCACTTT; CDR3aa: CASSLKRGNSPLHF
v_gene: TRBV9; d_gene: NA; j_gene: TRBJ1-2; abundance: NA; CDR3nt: TGTGCCAGCAGCGTAGGCATGGGCCAGTCCTATGGCTACACCTTC; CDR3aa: CASSVGMGQSYGYTF
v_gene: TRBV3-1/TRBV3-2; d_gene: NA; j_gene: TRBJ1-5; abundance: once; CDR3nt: TGTGCCAGCAGCCAAGACAGGGTTGTAGGTCAGCCCCAGCATTTT; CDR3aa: CASSQDRVVGQPQHF
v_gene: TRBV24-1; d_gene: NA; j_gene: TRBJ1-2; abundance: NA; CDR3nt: TGTGCCACCAGTGATTTTAGGCAGGGGCTGGACTATGGCTACACCTTC; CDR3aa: CATSDFRQGLDYGYTF
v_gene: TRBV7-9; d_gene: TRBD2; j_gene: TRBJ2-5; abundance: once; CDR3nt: TGTGCCAGCAGCCGCAGCGGGGGTCGCGGGGGGCAAGAGACCCAGTACTTC; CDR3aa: CASSRSGGRGGQETQYF
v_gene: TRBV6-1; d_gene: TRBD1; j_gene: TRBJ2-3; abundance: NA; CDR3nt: TGTGCCAGCAGTGAAGAGGGGGCGCGTACAGATACGCAGTATTTT; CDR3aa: CASSEEGARTDTQYF
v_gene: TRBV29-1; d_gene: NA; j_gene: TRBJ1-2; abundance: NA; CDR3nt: TGCAGCGTCGATACGCCGGGAGGTTATGGCTACACCTTC; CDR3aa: CSVDTPGGYGYTF
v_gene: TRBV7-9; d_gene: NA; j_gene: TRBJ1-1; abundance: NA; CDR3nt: TGTGCCAGCAGCTTAGGGGGGGATTACACTGAAGCTTTCTTT; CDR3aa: CASSLGGDYTEAFF
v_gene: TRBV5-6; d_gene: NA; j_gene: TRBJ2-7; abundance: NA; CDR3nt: TGTGCCAGCAGCTTGGCGGCAGCAGGTAATTCCTACGAGCAGTACTTC; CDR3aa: CASSLAAAGNSYEQYF
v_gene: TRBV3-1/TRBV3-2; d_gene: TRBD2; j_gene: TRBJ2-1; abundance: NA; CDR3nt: TGTGCCAGCACGGCCACACTAGCGGGGGGGCCGCGGTCCTACAATGAGCAGTTCTTC; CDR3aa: CASTATLAGGPRSYNEQFF
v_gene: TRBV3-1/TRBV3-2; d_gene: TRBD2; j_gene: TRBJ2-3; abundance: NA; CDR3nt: TGTGCCAGCATCAATAGCGGGGGGAGCGTCACAGATACGCAGTATTTT; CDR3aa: CASINSGGSVTDTQYF
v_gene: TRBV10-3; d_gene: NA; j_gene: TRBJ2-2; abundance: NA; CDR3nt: TGTGCCATCAGTGAGCATCAGGGAAACACCGGGGAGCTGTTTTTT; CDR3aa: CAISEHQGNTGELFF
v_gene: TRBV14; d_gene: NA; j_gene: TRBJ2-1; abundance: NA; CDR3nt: TGTGCCAGCAGCCAAGATCCCGGGGGTGGCTACAATGAGCAGTTCTTC; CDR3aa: CASSQDPGGGYNEQFF
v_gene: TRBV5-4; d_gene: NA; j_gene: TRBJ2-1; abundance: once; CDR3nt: TGTGCCAGCAGCCCGGTCGCTAGCGTAAGTGAGCAGTTCTTC; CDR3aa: CASSPVASVSEQFF
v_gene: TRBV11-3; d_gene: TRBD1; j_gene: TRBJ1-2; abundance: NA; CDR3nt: TGTGCCAGCAGCATATCGCAGGGGGACTATGGCTACACCTTC; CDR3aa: CASSISQGDYGYTF
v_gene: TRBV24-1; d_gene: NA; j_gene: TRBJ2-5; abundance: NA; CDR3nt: TGTGCCACCAGTGACCCGAGGGGGGGAGTAGAGACCCAGTACTTC; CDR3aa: CATSDPRGGVETQYF
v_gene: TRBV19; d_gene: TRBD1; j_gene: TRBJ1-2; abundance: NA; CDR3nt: TGTGCCAGTAGCGGGGACAGGGCTCCAGCTAACTATGGCTACACCTTC; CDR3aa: CASSGDRAPANYGYTF
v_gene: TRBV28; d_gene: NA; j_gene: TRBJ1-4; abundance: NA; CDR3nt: TGTGCCAGCATTGAGGGTGGTCTAACTACTAATGAAAAACTGTTTTTT; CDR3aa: CASIEGGLTTNEKLFF
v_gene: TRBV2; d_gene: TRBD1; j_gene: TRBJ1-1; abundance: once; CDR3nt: TGTGCCAGCAGAACAGGGGGCCGTCGTAGCACTGAAGCTTTCTTT; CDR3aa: CASRTGGRRSTEAFF
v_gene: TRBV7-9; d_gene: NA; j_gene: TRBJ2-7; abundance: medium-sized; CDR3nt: TGTGCCAGCAGCGCCAATACAGGGTACCGCGAGCAGTACTTC; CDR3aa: CASSANTGYREQYF
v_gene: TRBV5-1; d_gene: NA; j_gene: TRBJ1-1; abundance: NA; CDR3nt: TGCGCCAGCAGCTTGGTAGGGGTTACCAACACTGAAGCTTTCTTT; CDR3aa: CASSLVGVTNTEAFF
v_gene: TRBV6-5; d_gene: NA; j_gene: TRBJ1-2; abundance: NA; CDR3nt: TGTGCCAGCCGGAGTGACTCAAACTATGGCTACACCTTC; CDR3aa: CASRSDSNYGYTF
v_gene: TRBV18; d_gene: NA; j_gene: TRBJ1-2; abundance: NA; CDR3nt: TGTGCCAGCTCAAGGTCGGTACGGGCCAGGGGTGACTATGGCTACACCTTC; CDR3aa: CASSRSVRARGDYGYTF
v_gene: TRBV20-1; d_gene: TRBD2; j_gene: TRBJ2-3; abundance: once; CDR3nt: TGCAGTGCTAGTGGAACGAGCGGGACCACAGATACGCAGTATTTT; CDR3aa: CSASGTSGTTDTQYF
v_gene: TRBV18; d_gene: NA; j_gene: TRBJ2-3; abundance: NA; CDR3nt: TGTGCCAGCTCACGTAAAGACATGATCGGCACAGATACGCAGTATTTT; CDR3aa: CASSRKDMIGTDTQYF